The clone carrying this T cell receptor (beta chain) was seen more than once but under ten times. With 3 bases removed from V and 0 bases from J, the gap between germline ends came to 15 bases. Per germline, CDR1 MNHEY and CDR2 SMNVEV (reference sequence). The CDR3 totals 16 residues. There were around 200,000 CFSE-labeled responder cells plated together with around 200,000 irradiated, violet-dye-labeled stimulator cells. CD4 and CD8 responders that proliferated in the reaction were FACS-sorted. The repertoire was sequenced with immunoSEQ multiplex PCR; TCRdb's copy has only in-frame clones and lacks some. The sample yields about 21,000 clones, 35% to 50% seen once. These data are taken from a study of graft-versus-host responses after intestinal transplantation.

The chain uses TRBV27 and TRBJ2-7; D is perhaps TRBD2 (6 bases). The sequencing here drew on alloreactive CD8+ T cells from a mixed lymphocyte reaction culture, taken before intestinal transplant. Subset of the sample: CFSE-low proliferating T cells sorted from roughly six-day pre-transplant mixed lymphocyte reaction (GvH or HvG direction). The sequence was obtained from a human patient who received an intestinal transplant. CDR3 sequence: CASSFRRRGDSYEQYF. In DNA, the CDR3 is TGTGCCAGCAGTTTTAGGCGGCGCGGGGACTCCTACGAGCAGTACTTC.